The T cell receptor (beta chain) under discussion was sequenced for a study of blood T cell repertoires in COVID-19. V was trimmed by 3 bases and J by 8 bases, leaving 9 bases between them. CDR3 length: 12 residues. Germline CDR1 reads SGHVT; CDR2 reads SQSDAQ. TCRdb's table, derived via immunoSEQ multiplex PCR, lists solely in-frame clones and lacks some. This table holds 410,000 or so clones, around 91% found once. This chain joins TRBV7-4 and TRBJ2-3; no reliable D call. The sequencing input was peripheral blood. The origin of this receptor is a woman aged 40 to 50 with COVID-19, enrolled during active disease. CDR3 in amino acids: CASSFPLLTQYF. CDR3 DNA: TGTGCCAGCAGCTTCCCCTTACTTACGCAGTATTTT.